One and the same sample provided the 22 T cell receptor beta chains below, sequenced in a study of identical twins. TCRdb independently ran MiXCR on the 5' RACE reads; one entry per CDR3 protein. Among more than 350,000 distinct CDR3 sequences listed, roughly 9% were seen once. Sequenced input: naive T cells sorted from blood. The source is a woman between 50 and 59 years old in good health.

The table lists this clonotype with many counts. This chain uses TRBV20-1 with TRBJ1-1; weak D call: TRBD1 (6 bases). Looked up from germline, CDR1 is DFQATT and CDR2 is SNEGSKA (reference sequence). The V gene lost 5 bases and the J gene lost 4 bases, with 26 bases spanning the gap. The CDR3 extends over 17 amino acids. CDR3 loop: CSASYPMARGRVTEAFF. The CDR3 DNA follows: TGCAGTGCTTCCTACCCAATGGCCAGGGGACGAGTCACTGAAGCTTTCTTT.

This clonotype was found a few times. The genes are TRBV4-2 and TRBJ2-1; tentative D call: TRBD2 (6 bases). Germline V lookup: CDR1 LGHNA, CDR2 YNFKEQ. The ends were cut back, 3 bases at V and 2 bases at J, with 17 bases in the middle. The CDR3 extends over 17 amino acids. CDR3 nucleotide sequence: TGTGCCAGCAGCCACGCTCGACTAGGGGATACCTACAATGAGCAGTTCTTC. Its translation: CASSHARLGDTYNEQFF.

The chain uses TRBV5-5 and TRBJ2-3, with D possibly being TRBD1 (5 bases). Germline lookup yields CDR1 SGHKS and CDR2 YYEKEE (reference sequence). Deletions cut 0 bases from V and 3 bases from J, with 11 bases between. This CDR3 region has 15 residues. The CDR3 sequence is CASSLVPGLTDTQYF. CDR3 in DNA: TGTGCCAGCAGCTTGGTTCCAGGGTTGACAGATACGCAGTATTTT.

The V call is TRBV12-3 or TRBV12-4, the J call TRBJ1-5; D is unresolved. V was shortened by 3 bases and J by 9 bases, with 12 bases between the two germline ends. The CDR3 totals 13 residues. CDR3 residues: CASSLRGASPQHF. The CDR3 coding sequence is TGTGCCAGCAGTTTGCGCGGTGCGTCGCCCCAGCATTTT.

The chain recombines TRBV2 with TRBJ2-7; D perhaps matches TRBD1 (5 bases). V dropped 7 bases and J dropped 2 bases, with 9 bases sitting between them. Germline V gene lookup returns CDR1 SNHLY and CDR2 FYNNEI. This CDR3 comprises 12 residues. CDR3 DNA sequence: TGTGCCAGCAAGGGGTCCCCCTACGAGCAGTACTTC. Translated: CASKGSPYEQYF.

This clonotype turned up a few times. The chain joins TRBV11-2 to TRBJ2-2; possible D gene TRBD2, 5 bases. Deletions cut 1 base from V and 6 bases from J, with 9 bases between. The V gene's germline CDR1 is SGHAT and CDR2 FQNNGV. CDR3 size: 14 residues. The CDR3 is CASSLVPGSGELFF. CDR3 nucleotide sequence: TGTGCCAGCAGCTTAGTCCCGGGGTCCGGGGAGCTGTTTTTT.

This clonotype was seen a handful of times. The chain employs TRBV14 and TRBJ2-7, with 10 nucleotides matching TRBD2. V lost 7 bases and J lost 6; bases outside the gene matches: 9. Germline lookup yields CDR1 SGHDN and CDR2 FVKESK. This CDR3 has 14 amino acids. The CDR3 coding sequence is TGTGCCAGCAATGGGGCTAGCGGGAGAAGCGAGCAGTACTTC. It translates to CASNGASGRSEQYF.

This clonotype was seen at least ten times. The chain combines TRBV7-8 with TRBJ2-3, with D unresolved. Per germline, CDR1 SGHVS and CDR2 FQNEAQ. The germline V and J ends were trimmed by 7 bases and 0 bases, with 11 bases remaining between them. This CDR3 is 14 amino acids long. The CDR3 DNA follows: TGTGCCAGCACCTACAGAGACAGCACAGATACGCAGTATTTT. Encoded protein: CASTYRDSTDTQYF.

This chain links TRBV5-1 with TRBJ1-1; D gene uncertain. V was pared by 4 bases and J by 4 bases, with 11 bases between. This CDR3 has 13 amino acids. Germline loops: CDR1 SGHRS, CDR2 YFSETQ. CDR3 sequence reads: CASSPTPSTEAFF. In nucleotides, the CDR3 is TGCGCCAGCAGCCCCACCCCGTCCACTGAAGCTTTCTTT.

V usage is TRBV14 and J usage is TRBJ2-2; 8 bases align to TRBD1. The CDR3 length is 15 residues. With V trimmed by 6 bases and J by 4 bases, 7 bases remained unmatched. The germline V gene encodes CDR1 SGHDN and CDR2 FVKESK. Here the CDR3 reads CASRKTGAPTGELFF. The CDR3 DNA reads as TGTGCCAGCAGAAAGACAGGGGCACCCACCGGGGAGCTGTTTTTT.

This clonotype was counted many times. The rearrangement uses TRBV5-1 and TRBJ1-4; the D gene is possibly TRBD1 (6 bases). Per germline, CDR1 SGHRS and CDR2 YFSETQ. Trimming took off 5 bases at V and 0 bases at J, with 20 bases between the two ends. The CDR3 has 18 amino acids. CDR3 DNA: TGCGCCAGCAGAGTGAGTTCGGGACAACCTGCAACTAATGAAAAACTGTTTTTT. This translates into CASRVSSGQPATNEKLFF.

The chain uses TRBV5-1 and TRBJ2-2; 7 bases are shared with TRBD1. The germline V gene has CDR1 SGHRS and CDR2 YFSETQ. The ends lost 2 bases at V and 3 bases at J; junction bases unmatched: 4. CDR3 length: 15 amino acids. CDR3 amino acids: CASSLPTGDTGELFF. The CDR3 DNA reads TGCGCCAGCAGCTTACCCACAGGGGACACCGGGGAGCTGTTTTTT.

The rearrangement links TRBV14 to TRBJ2-5; possible D gene TRBD2, 5 bases. Trimming left V 0 bases short and J 2 bases short, with 7 bases between. This CDR3 has 14 residues. Germline V gives CDR1 SGHDN, CDR2 FVKESK. The CDR3 loop is CASSQEPGQETQYF. The CDR3 nucleotides are TGTGCCAGCAGCCAAGAACCGGGACAAGAGACCCAGTACTTC.

This clonotype has at least ten counts. The chain recombines TRBV24-1 with TRBJ2-2; D is unclear. In germline, CDR1 is KGHDR, CDR2 SFDVKD. V dropped 3 bases and J dropped 3 bases, with 4 bases sitting between them. CDR3 length: 13 amino acids. The CDR3 is CATSDTYTGELFF. In DNA form, the CDR3 reads TGTGCCACCAGTGATACCTACACCGGGGAGCTGTTTTTT.

The chain carries TRBV29-1 and TRBJ2-1, with 9 bases fitting TRBD2. The CDR3 loop spans 15 amino acids. The germline V gene has CDR1 SQVTM and CDR2 ANQGSEA. The V gene end was trimmed by 1 base and the J gene end by 9 bases; junction bases not matched to a gene: 10. Here the CDR3 reads CSVEAAGGPSAEQFF. Written as DNA, the CDR3 is TGCAGCGTTGAAGCGGCGGGAGGGCCAAGTGCTGAGCAGTTCTTC.

There are a few counts of this clonotype. The chain links TRBV5-1 to TRBJ2-2; D is ambiguous. The CDR3 length is 14 residues. The ends were cut back, 4 bases at V and 4 bases at J, with 11 bases in the middle. Germline V CDR1 and CDR2: SGHRS, YFSETQ. In nucleotides, the CDR3 is TGCGCCAGCAGCCTCAACATTGCCACCGGGGAGCTGTTTTTT. It codes for CASSLNIATGELFF. Supplemented by reference TRBV5-1 and TRBJ2-2, the full variable domain reads KAGVTQTPRYLIKTRGQQVTLSCSPISGHRSVSWYQQTPGQGLQFLFEYFSETQRNKGNFPGRFSGRQFSNSRSEMNVSTLELGDSALYLCASSLNIATGELFFGEGSRLTVL.

This clonotype was observed a handful of times. The chain recombines TRBV14 with TRBJ2-7; D ambiguous. The length of the CDR3 is 14 residues. Germline lookup yields CDR1 SGHDN and CDR2 FVKESK. V was trimmed by 2 bases and J by 2 bases, leaving 10 bases between them. The CDR3 loop is CASSQSLPTYEQYF. CDR3 in DNA: TGTGCCAGCAGCCAAAGCCTACCGACCTACGAGCAGTACTTC.

The rearrangement uses TRBV7-3 and TRBJ2-1; no clear D gene. Trimming left V 0 bases short and J 5 bases short, with 8 bases between. The germline gives CDR1 SGHTA, CDR2 FQGTGA. The CDR3 runs 14 residues. In nucleotides, the CDR3 is TGTGCCAGCAGCTTAACGTTAATGGACAATGAGCAGTTCTTC. Amino acids: CASSLTLMDNEQFF.

This clonotype has just a few counts. The V gene is TRBV20-1, the J gene TRBJ2-1, with 11 nucleotides matching TRBD2. Germline trimming cut 0 bases from V and 10 bases from J; bases unmatched to any gene: 14. CDR3 size: 17 residues. Germline CDR1 and CDR2: DFQATT and SNEGSKA (reference sequence). The CDR3 coding sequence is TGCAGTGCTAGAGATCTCCCTAGTAGCGGGAGGGTAGGAGAGCAGTTCTTC. This codes for CSARDLPSSGRVGEQFF.

The chain couples TRBV12-3 or TRBV12-4 to TRBJ2-3; TRBD1 aligns across 8 bases. The trim removed 4 bases at V and 4 bases at J, leaving 10 bases unmatched. The CDR3 is 16 amino acids. The CDR3 spells CASSSWQGATADTQYF. The CDR3 bases are TGTGCCAGCAGTTCGTGGCAGGGGGCGACCGCAGATACGCAGTATTTT.

This clonotype was detected a few times. The chain uses TRBV6-1 and TRBJ2-3; no definite D call. The germline V gene encodes CDR1 MNHNS and CDR2 SASEGT. This CDR3 is built from 14 residues. The germline V and J ends were trimmed by 6 bases and 3 bases, with 13 bases remaining between them. CDR3 in amino acids: CASSPGLTTDTQYF. The CDR3 nucleotides read TGTGCCAGCAGCCCTGGTCTAACGACAGATACGCAGTATTTT.

This clonotype was detected a few times. The chain couples TRBV6-5 to TRBJ1-5; 7 nucleotides align to TRBD1. V lost 5 bases to trimming and J lost 3 bases; unmatched junction nucleotides: 4. Germline V gives CDR1 MNHEY, CDR2 SVGAGI. The CDR3 contains 14 residues. CDR3: CASSQRGPNQPQHF. The CDR3 bases are TGTGCCAGCAGTCAAAGGGGGCCCAATCAGCCCCAGCATTTT.